The text below deals with one T cell receptor (beta chain). Its antigen is currently unknown. The record originates from a study of blood T cells in healthy people across ages. Each sample used at least 6.5 million PBMCs. Next came a second PCR, run for about 7 to 12 cycles, which used a sample-barcoded 5' primer along with a J-beta primer mix. TCRdb re-derived calls from the 5' RACE reads in MiXCR, one entry per CDR3 protein. The sample contains 1.5 million to 2 million distinct CDR3 sequences, about 49% of which appear only once. Study conclusions and caveats: Per-million-T-cell TCR beta diversity fell roughly linearly with age.

The CDR3 has 14 residues. V lost 2 bases to trimming and J lost 13 bases, with 18 bases between them. Germline V lookup: CDR1 SGHTA, CDR2 FQGNSA. The sequence came from a woman aged 40 to 50 in good health. The sequenced material came from blood. The chain recombines TRBV7-2 with TRBJ2-4, with D perhaps matching TRBD2 (5 bases). CDR3 amino acids: CASSLQTGTYEQYF. The CDR3 bases are TGTGCCAGCAGCTTACAAACGGGAACATACGAACAGTACTTC.